Listed below are T cell receptor beta chains from one sample, sequenced in a study of T-cell reconstitution after alpha-beta-depleted transplantation in children. TCRdb ran MiXCR on the PCR reads and lists one entry per CDR3 protein. The sample holds approximately 980,000 distinct CDR3 sequences; about 31% are singletons and the top ten take 25% to 35%. Specimen: PBMCs, mostly from graft donor cells, collected 360 days after TCRalphabeta/CD19-depleted stem cell transplant. The receptor set was obtained from a boy younger than two who had a stem cell transplant for SCID, so the T cells may come from the graft donor. The CDR3 runs from the conserved cysteine through the conserved F or W. D genes are given only for firm matches. The listing skips clone size in some rows; elsewhere it reads once, few, many or a size class.

d_gene: .
abundance: few
v_gene: TRBV10-3
j_gene: TRBJ1-1
CDR3aa: CAISDGREGRTEAFF
CDR3nt: TGTGCCATCAGTGACGGGAGGGAAGGAAGGACTGAAGCTTTCTTT

d_gene: .
abundance: .
v_gene: TRBV12-3/TRBV12-4
j_gene: TRBJ2-3
CDR3aa: CANERFRTDTQYF
CDR3nt: TGTGCCAACGAGAGGTTCCGCACAGATACGCAGTATTTT

d_gene: .
abundance: few
v_gene: TRBV4-1
j_gene: TRBJ2-7
CDR3aa: CASSRGLNYEQYF
CDR3nt: TGCGCCAGCAGCCGGGGACTTAACTACGAGCAGTACTTC

d_gene: .
abundance: .
v_gene: TRBV5-1
j_gene: TRBJ2-3
CDR3aa: CASSFPYGGSTDTQYF
CDR3nt: TGCGCCAGCAGCTTTCCTTACGGGGGTAGCACAGATACGCAGTATTTT

d_gene: .
abundance: .
v_gene: TRBV4-2
j_gene: TRBJ1-5
CDR3aa: CASSQESSGQPQHF
CDR3nt: TGTGCCAGCAGCCAAGAGAGCTCGGGTCAGCCCCAGCATTTT

d_gene: .
abundance: .
v_gene: TRBV12-3/TRBV12-4
j_gene: TRBJ2-5
CDR3aa: CASSSGGGHQETQYF
CDR3nt: TGTGCCAGCAGTTCGGGCGGGGGCCACCAAGAGACCCAGTACTTC

d_gene: TRBD1
abundance: few
v_gene: TRBV18
j_gene: TRBJ1-2
CDR3aa: CASSPQGGASYGYTF
CDR3nt: TGTGCCAGCTCACCACAAGGGGGCGCGTCCTATGGCTACACCTTC

d_gene: .
abundance: .
v_gene: TRBV20-1
j_gene: TRBJ1-4
CDR3aa: CSASRDAGEKLFF
CDR3nt: TGCAGTGCTAGCAGGGACGCTGGTGAAAAACTGTTTTTT

d_gene: .
abundance: .
v_gene: TRBV12-3/TRBV12-4
j_gene: TRBJ2-5
CDR3aa: CASSLIPRPQETQYF
CDR3nt: TGTGCCAGCAGTTTAATTCCACGGCCCCAAGAGACCCAGTACTTC

d_gene: .
abundance: once
v_gene: TRBV7-2
j_gene: TRBJ2-1
CDR3aa: CASSLVGQGRIF
CDR3nt: TGTGCCAGCAGCTTAGTTGGACAAGGACGGATCTTC

d_gene: .
abundance: many
v_gene: TRBV12-3/TRBV12-4
j_gene: TRBJ1-1
CDR3aa: CASSFEVSEAFF
CDR3nt: TGTGCCAGCAGTTTCGAGGTTTCGGAAGCTTTCTTT

d_gene: .
abundance: .
v_gene: TRBV20-1
j_gene: TRBJ1-2
CDR3aa: CSARDIPSNYGYTF
CDR3nt: TGCAGTGCTAGAGATATTCCCTCTAACTATGGCTACACCTTC

d_gene: .
abundance: .
v_gene: TRBV5-1
j_gene: TRBJ1-1
CDR3aa: CASSTYLRDTEAFF
CDR3nt: TGCGCCAGCAGCACTTACCTCCGGGACACTGAAGCTTTCTTT

d_gene: .
abundance: .
v_gene: TRBV24-1
j_gene: TRBJ1-6
CDR3aa: CATRGQGRNNSPLHF
CDR3nt: TGTGCCACCCGGGGGCAGGGAAGAAATAATTCACCCCTCCACTTT

d_gene: TRBD1
abundance: .
v_gene: TRBV4-1
j_gene: TRBJ2-7
CDR3aa: CASSPDRGFDEQYF
CDR3nt: TGCGCCAGCAGCCCCGACAGGGGGTTCGACGAGCAGTACTTC

d_gene: .
abundance: .
v_gene: TRBV12-3/TRBV12-4
j_gene: TRBJ2-1
CDR3aa: CASSLKGHNNEQFF
CDR3nt: TGTGCCAGCAGTTTAAAAGGCCACAACAATGAGCAGTTCTTC

d_gene: .
abundance: .
v_gene: TRBV7-2
j_gene: TRBJ2-3
CDR3aa: CASSLGSVYSTDTQYF
CDR3nt: TGTGCCAGCAGCTTAGGGTCGGTTTATAGCACAGATACGCAGTATTTT

d_gene: .
abundance: .
v_gene: TRBV20-1
j_gene: TRBJ2-1
CDR3aa: CSARKGSGPRNEQFF
CDR3nt: TGCAGTGCTAGAAAAGGGTCAGGGCCCAGGAATGAGCAGTTCTTC

d_gene: .
abundance: few
v_gene: TRBV7-8
j_gene: TRBJ2-3
CDR3aa: CASKGDDTQYF
CDR3nt: TGTGCCAGCAAGGGAGATGATACGCAGTATTTT

d_gene: TRBD1
abundance: .
v_gene: TRBV5-1
j_gene: TRBJ1-4
CDR3aa: CASSPSGGSRSEKLFF
CDR3nt: TGCGCCAGCAGCCCGTCAGGGGGCAGTCGTAGTGAAAAACTGTTTTTT

d_gene: .
abundance: .
v_gene: TRBV6-5
j_gene: TRBJ2-1
CDR3aa: CASSYYGADAYNEQFF
CDR3nt: TGTGCCAGCAGTTACTACGGGGCCGATGCCTACAATGAGCAGTTCTTC

d_gene: .
abundance: .
v_gene: TRBV20-1
j_gene: TRBJ2-1
CDR3aa: CSARGEDYFYNEQFF
CDR3nt: TGCAGTGCTAGGGGAGAGGACTACTTCTACAATGAGCAGTTCTTC

d_gene: .
abundance: .
v_gene: TRBV6-1
j_gene: TRBJ2-4
CDR3aa: CASSAGLVAKNIQYF
CDR3nt: TGTGCCAGCAGTGCGGGACTGGTAGCCAAAAACATTCAGTACTTC

d_gene: .
abundance: .
v_gene: TRBV6-1
j_gene: TRBJ1-1
CDR3aa: CASSHVSRGMNTEAFF
CDR3nt: TGTGCCAGCAGCCACGTCTCCCGGGGGATGAACACTGAAGCTTTCTTT

d_gene: TRBD2
abundance: few
v_gene: TRBV20-1
j_gene: TRBJ2-5
CDR3aa: CSASTSGGVKETQYF
CDR3nt: TGCAGTGCTAGTACTAGCGGGGGGGTAAAAGAGACCCAGTACTTC

d_gene: .
abundance: .
v_gene: TRBV6-1
j_gene: TRBJ2-3
CDR3aa: CASSGVYLRTDTQYF
CDR3nt: TGTGCCAGCAGTGGAGTGTACTTGCGAACAGATACGCAGTATTTT

d_gene: TRBD1
abundance: .
v_gene: TRBV29-1
j_gene: TRBJ1-2
CDR3aa: CSAKSQGTNYGYTF
CDR3nt: TGCAGCGCTAAATCACAGGGGACTAACTATGGCTACACCTTC

d_gene: .
abundance: many
v_gene: TRBV7-8
j_gene: TRBJ2-7
CDR3aa: CASSLVRTAKSYEQYF
CDR3nt: TGTGCCAGCAGCTTAGTCCGGACAGCGAAATCCTACGAGCAGTACTTC

d_gene: TRBD2
abundance: few
v_gene: TRBV5-1
j_gene: TRBJ2-1
CDR3aa: CASRPRLAGASAFSYNEQFF
CDR3nt: TGCGCCAGCAGACCTAGACTAGCGGGGGCCTCAGCTTTCTCCTACAATGAGCAGTTCTTC

d_gene: TRBD2
abundance: .
v_gene: TRBV12-3/TRBV12-4
j_gene: TRBJ2-3
CDR3aa: CASSFRTSGGRSTSTDTQYF
CDR3nt: TGTGCCAGCAGTTTTCGGACTAGCGGGGGACGGTCTACTAGCACAGATACGCAGTATTTT

d_gene: .
abundance: .
v_gene: TRBV12-3/TRBV12-4
j_gene: TRBJ2-1
CDR3aa: CASSADGNEQFF
CDR3nt: TGTGCCAGCAGTGCGGACGGGAATGAGCAGTTCTTC

d_gene: .
abundance: .
v_gene: TRBV29-1
j_gene: TRBJ1-1
CDR3aa: CSAGGALNTEAFF
CDR3nt: TGCAGCGCCGGGGGTGCCTTGAACACTGAAGCTTTCTTT

d_gene: .
abundance: few
v_gene: TRBV6-5
j_gene: TRBJ1-5
CDR3aa: CASSSLKVAQPQHF
CDR3nt: TGTGCCAGCAGTTCCTTAAAAGTGGCTCAGCCCCAGCATTTT

d_gene: TRBD1
abundance: few
v_gene: TRBV5-1
j_gene: TRBJ2-7
CDR3aa: CASSLVGTGPDEQYF
CDR3nt: TGCGCCAGCAGCTTGGTAGGGACAGGGCCCGACGAGCAGTACTTC

d_gene: TRBD1
abundance: few
v_gene: TRBV28
j_gene: TRBJ1-6
CDR3aa: CASSLTRQGAPLHF
CDR3nt: TGTGCCAGCAGTTTAACCCGACAGGGGGCACCCCTCCACTTT

d_gene: TRBD2
abundance: .
v_gene: TRBV7-8
j_gene: TRBJ2-2
CDR3aa: CASSLGGGNGELFF
CDR3nt: TGTGCCAGCAGCTTAGGGGGAGGGAACGGGGAGCTGTTTTTT

d_gene: .
abundance: few
v_gene: TRBV4-1
j_gene: TRBJ2-2
CDR3aa: CASSQSGTITGELFF
CDR3nt: TGCGCCAGCAGTCAGTCAGGGACAATCACCGGGGAGCTGTTTTTT

d_gene: .
abundance: .
v_gene: TRBV5-5
j_gene: TRBJ2-3
CDR3aa: CASSLGRGEDTQYF
CDR3nt: TGTGCCAGCAGCTTGGGTCGGGGCGAGGATACGCAGTATTTT

d_gene: .
abundance: .
v_gene: TRBV20-1
j_gene: TRBJ2-3
CDR3aa: CSATRGTTTDTQYF
CDR3nt: TGCAGTGCCACCCGTGGGACCACCACAGATACGCAGTATTTT

d_gene: .
abundance: .
v_gene: TRBV5-1
j_gene: TRBJ1-4
CDR3aa: CASSLDQQGTNEKLFF
CDR3nt: TGCGCCAGCAGCTTAGACCAACAGGGCACTAATGAAAAACTGTTTTTT

d_gene: .
abundance: .
v_gene: TRBV7-3
j_gene: TRBJ2-3
CDR3aa: CASSFTQGVDTQYF
CDR3nt: TGTGCCAGCAGCTTTACTCAGGGCGTCGATACGCAGTATTTT

d_gene: .
abundance: .
v_gene: TRBV12-3/TRBV12-4
j_gene: TRBJ2-2
CDR3aa: CASRQPPGNTGELFF
CDR3nt: TGTGCCAGCCGACAGCCCCCAGGGAACACCGGGGAGCTGTTTTTT

d_gene: .
abundance: .
v_gene: TRBV29-1
j_gene: TRBJ2-4
CDR3aa: CSVGPGAKNIQYF
CDR3nt: TGCAGCGTTGGACCGGGAGCCAAAAACATTCAGTACTTC

d_gene: .
abundance: .
v_gene: TRBV5-1
j_gene: TRBJ1-4
CDR3aa: CASSFGGPNEKLFF
CDR3nt: TGCGCCAGCAGCTTTGGGGGACCTAATGAAAAACTGTTTTTT

d_gene: TRBD2
abundance: .
v_gene: TRBV20-1
j_gene: TRBJ2-7
CDR3aa: CSAGNLAGGAYEQYF
CDR3nt: TGCAGTGCTGGCAACTTAGCGGGGGGCGCCTACGAGCAGTACTTC

d_gene: TRBD2
abundance: few
v_gene: TRBV9
j_gene: TRBJ2-5
CDR3aa: CASSGGTSGGYQETQYF
CDR3nt: TGTGCCAGCAGCGGCGGGACTAGCGGGGGGTACCAAGAGACCCAGTACTTC

d_gene: .
abundance: .
v_gene: TRBV10-3
j_gene: TRBJ1-5
CDR3aa: CAIAWGSNQPQHF
CDR3nt: TGTGCCATCGCCTGGGGTAGCAATCAGCCCCAGCATTTT

d_gene: TRBD1
abundance: .
v_gene: TRBV20-1
j_gene: TRBJ2-5
CDR3aa: CSANRDRAQETQYF
CDR3nt: TGCAGTGCTAACCGGGACAGGGCTCAAGAGACCCAGTACTTC

d_gene: .
abundance: .
v_gene: TRBV6-2/TRBV6-3
j_gene: TRBJ2-1
CDR3aa: CASKSLPMAGATYNEQFF
CDR3nt: TGTGCCAGCAAATCCCTTCCGATGGCGGGGGCCACCTACAATGAGCAGTTCTTC